This is a list of T cell receptor beta chains from one sample in a study of shared clonotypes between healthy human individuals. Sequencing was performed with immunoSEQ multiplex PCR; in TCRdb, only in-frame clones are kept and a portion is missing. The table records about 820,000 clones, more than 85% of them present only once. The sequenced sample was naive CD8+ T cells sorted from blood. The receptors derive from a man under 40 in good health. Each CDR3 is given without its conserved first and last residue. Not every row has a clone size; where given, it reads once, few, many or a size class.

CDR3	size	V	J
ASRLGNSISGNTIY	.	TRBV19	TRBJ1-3
ASSSSRTGVLYGYT	.	TRBV5-1	TRBJ1-2
ASEGITEAF	.	TRBV11-1	TRBJ1-1
ASSSGQPGLF	.	TRBV7-9	TRBJ2-2
ASSLPGASGTQY	.	TRBV19	TRBJ2-3
AWSGGGEQY	.	TRBV30	TRBJ2-7
ASSLWSQETQY	.	TRBV7-3	TRBJ2-5
ASSSSRGTHYEQY	.	TRBV6-5	TRBJ2-7
ASSPTGSHEQY	.	TRBV5-6	TRBJ2-7
ASSQDWGGSNQPQH	.	TRBV4-2	TRBJ1-5
ASSPAGQAGQETQY	.	TRBV7-9	TRBJ2-5
ASSDSPGAEPQH	.	TRBV6-4	TRBJ1-5
ASSAGLAGAYYEQY	.	TRBV7-2	TRBJ2-7
ASSVELGGTDTQY	.	TRBV9	TRBJ2-3
SVEVGLAEYNEQF	.	TRBV29-1	TRBJ2-1
SARGSKGQY	.	TRBV20-1	TRBJ2-7
ASAPRGTYEQY	.	TRBV19	TRBJ2-7
ACTGASGNTIY	once	TRBV30	TRBJ1-3
SVGDRVGGETQY	.	TRBV29-1	TRBJ2-5
ASSMGQRHTTEQF	once	TRBV19	TRBJ2-1
ASSPGLSIPEAF	.	TRBV14	TRBJ1-1
ASSIRQGVYEQY	few	TRBV27	TRBJ2-7
ASSQDSFADEQY	.	TRBV28	TRBJ2-7
ASTPNAGNRETQY	once	TRBV7-9	TRBJ2-5
ASSLGQSAYEQY	.	TRBV11-2	TRBJ2-7
ASSLYVTGGYEKLF	.	TRBV11-3	TRBJ1-4
ASTPDGGQIYEQY	once	TRBV27	TRBJ2-7
SVDRRIYGYT	.	TRBV29-1	TRBJ1-2
ASSVGIGTEKLAKNIQY	.	TRBV9	TRBJ2-4
ATEPGLANNEQF	.	TRBV10-3	TRBJ2-1
ASSLAGIEEQY	.	TRBV5-5	TRBJ2-7
ASSLEAQGLNEQF	.	TRBV7-9	TRBJ2-1
ASSFRGQPQH	.	TRBV27	TRBJ1-5
ASSSPSDYNEQF	once	TRBV19	TRBJ2-1
ASSLASGRTHEQF	.	TRBV7-2	TRBJ2-1
SVYISYEQY	.	TRBV29-1	TRBJ2-7
ASRGGNEQF	.	TRBV2	TRBJ2-1
ASSSGQNGDIQY	.	TRBV7-9	TRBJ2-4
ASSWQGPASTDTQY	.	TRBV7-8	TRBJ2-3
ASSEAYEQY	.	TRBV10-1	TRBJ2-7
ASSRGDYEQF	.	TRBV7-9	TRBJ2-1
AWSPGIFNQPQH	once	TRBV30	TRBJ1-5
ASATTGGETDTQY	.	TRBV5-1	TRBJ2-3
ASSPQDRTYNEQF	.	TRBV18	TRBJ2-1
AWSVQVGSPNYGYT	.	TRBV30	TRBJ1-2
ASSGTGGYNEQF	.	TRBV2	TRBJ2-1
ASSLAGQGSYEQY	.	TRBV7-9	TRBJ2-7
ASSPGQPGELF	.	TRBV4-1	TRBJ2-2
ASSSPWGSTDTQY	.	TRBV7-9	TRBJ2-3
ASSLGLRGGNTGELF	.	TRBV7-7	TRBJ2-2
ASSHGLRSSYEQY	.	TRBV7-9	TRBJ2-7